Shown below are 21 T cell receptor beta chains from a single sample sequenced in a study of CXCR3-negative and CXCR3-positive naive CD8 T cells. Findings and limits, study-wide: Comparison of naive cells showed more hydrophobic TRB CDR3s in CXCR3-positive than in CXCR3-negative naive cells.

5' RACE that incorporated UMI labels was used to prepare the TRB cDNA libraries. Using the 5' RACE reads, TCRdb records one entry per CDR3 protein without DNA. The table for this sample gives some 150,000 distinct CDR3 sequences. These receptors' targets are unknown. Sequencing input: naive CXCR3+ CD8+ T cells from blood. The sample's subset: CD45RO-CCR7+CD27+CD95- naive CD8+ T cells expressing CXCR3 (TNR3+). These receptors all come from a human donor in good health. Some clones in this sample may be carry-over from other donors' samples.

The CDR3 protein is CASNSGIEQFF. The gene calls are TRBV28 and TRBJ2-1; checking the TCRdb D call of TRBD2 is not possible without DNA. The CDR3 covers 11 residues. Germline V gene lookup returns CDR1 MDHEN and CDR2 SYDVKM.

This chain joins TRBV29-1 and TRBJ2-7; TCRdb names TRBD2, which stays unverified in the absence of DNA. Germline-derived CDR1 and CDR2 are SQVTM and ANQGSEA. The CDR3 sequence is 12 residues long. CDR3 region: CSVERAGDEQYF.

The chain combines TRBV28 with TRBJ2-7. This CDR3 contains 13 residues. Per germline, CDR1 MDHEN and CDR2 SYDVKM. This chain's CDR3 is CASSSAGLYEQYF.

The CDR3 loop reads CASSTLDSTGELFF. The genes are TRBV6-5 and TRBJ2-2; without DNA, the TCRdb call of TRBD1 cannot be checked. Germline lookup yields CDR1 MNHEY and CDR2 SVGAGI. The CDR3 extends over 14 amino acids.

CDR3 protein: CASSEGNEQFF. The chain couples TRBV27 to TRBJ2-1. Germline CDR1 reads MNHEY; CDR2 reads SMNVEV (reference sequence). The length of the CDR3 is 11 residues.

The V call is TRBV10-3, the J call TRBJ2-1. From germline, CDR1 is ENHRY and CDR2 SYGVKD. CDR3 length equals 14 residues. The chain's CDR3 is CAISESLTSDEQFF.

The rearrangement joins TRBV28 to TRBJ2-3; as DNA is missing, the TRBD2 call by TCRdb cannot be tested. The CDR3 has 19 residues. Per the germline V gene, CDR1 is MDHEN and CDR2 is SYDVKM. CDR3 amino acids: CASSFRGVGLAGPTDTQYF.

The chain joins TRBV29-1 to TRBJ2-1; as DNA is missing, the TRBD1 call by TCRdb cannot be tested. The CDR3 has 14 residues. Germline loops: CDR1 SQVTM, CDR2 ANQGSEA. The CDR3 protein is CSVEYRDTYNEQFF.

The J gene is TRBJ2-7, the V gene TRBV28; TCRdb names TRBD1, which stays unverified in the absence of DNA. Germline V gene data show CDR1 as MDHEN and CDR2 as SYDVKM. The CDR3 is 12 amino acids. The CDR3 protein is CAVGLDSYEQYF.

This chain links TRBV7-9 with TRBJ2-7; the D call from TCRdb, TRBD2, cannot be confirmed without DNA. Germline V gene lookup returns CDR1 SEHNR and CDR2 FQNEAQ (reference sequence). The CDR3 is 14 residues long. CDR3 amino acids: CASNSGGRAYEQYF.

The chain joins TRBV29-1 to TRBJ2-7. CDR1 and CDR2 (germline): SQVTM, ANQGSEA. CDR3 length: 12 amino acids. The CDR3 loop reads CSVTGTLYEQYF.

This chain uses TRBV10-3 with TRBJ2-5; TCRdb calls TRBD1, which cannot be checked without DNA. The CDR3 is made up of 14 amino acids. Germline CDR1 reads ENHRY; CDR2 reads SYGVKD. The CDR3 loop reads CAISEGSGPETQYF.

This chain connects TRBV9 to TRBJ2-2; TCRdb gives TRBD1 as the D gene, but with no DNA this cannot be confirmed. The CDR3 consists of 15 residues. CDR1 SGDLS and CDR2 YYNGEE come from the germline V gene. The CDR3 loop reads CASSVSGGNTGELFF.

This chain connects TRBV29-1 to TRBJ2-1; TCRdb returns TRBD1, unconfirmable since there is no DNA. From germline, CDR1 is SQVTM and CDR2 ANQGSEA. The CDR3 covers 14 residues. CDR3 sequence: CSVYPGQGGNEQFF.

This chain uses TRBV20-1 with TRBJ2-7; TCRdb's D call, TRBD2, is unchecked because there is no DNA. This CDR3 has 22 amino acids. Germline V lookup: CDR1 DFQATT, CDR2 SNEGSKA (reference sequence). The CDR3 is CSARDSRPFDGTSGVNYYEQYF.

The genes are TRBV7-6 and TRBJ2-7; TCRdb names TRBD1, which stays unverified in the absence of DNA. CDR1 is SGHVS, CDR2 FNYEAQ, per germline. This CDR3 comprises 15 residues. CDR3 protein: CASSLALSRSYEQYF.

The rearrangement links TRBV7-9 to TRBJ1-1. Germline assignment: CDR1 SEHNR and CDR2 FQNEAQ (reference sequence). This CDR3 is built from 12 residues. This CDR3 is CASSLVDTEAFF.

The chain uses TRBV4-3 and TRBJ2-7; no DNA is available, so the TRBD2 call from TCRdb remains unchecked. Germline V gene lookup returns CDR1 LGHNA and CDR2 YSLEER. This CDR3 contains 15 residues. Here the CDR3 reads CASSQGRTSGYEQYF.

The CDR3 reads CASSLSLEKEQTQYF. This sequence joins TRBV7-9 and TRBJ2-5. Germline lookup yields CDR1 SEHNR and CDR2 FQNEAQ (reference sequence). The CDR3 loop spans 15 amino acids.

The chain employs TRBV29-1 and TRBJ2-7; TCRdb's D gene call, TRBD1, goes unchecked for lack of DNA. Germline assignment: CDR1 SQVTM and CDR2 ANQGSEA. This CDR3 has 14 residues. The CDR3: CSVDGQGPSYAQYF.

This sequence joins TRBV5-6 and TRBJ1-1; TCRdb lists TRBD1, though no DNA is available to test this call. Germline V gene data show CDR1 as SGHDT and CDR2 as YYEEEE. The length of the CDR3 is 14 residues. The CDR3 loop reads CASSFSPRDGEAFF.